Below are 7 T cell receptor beta chains sequenced from a single sample in a study of OX40 agonist ivuxolimab in advanced cancers. The repertoire was sequenced with immunoSEQ multiplex PCR; TCRdb's copy has only in-frame clones and lacks some. Here the sample spans roughly 48,000 clones, 60% to 80% being singletons. The sequenced sample was CD4+ or CD8+ T cells sorted from blood, obtained in a trial of the OX40 agonist ivuxolimab. The receptors stem from an adult with an advanced solid tumor such as melanoma, head and neck, liver or kidney cancer.

J is TRBJ2-3 and V is TRBV7-9; 8 positions match TRBD2. This CDR3 has 15 residues. CDR1 and CDR2 (germline): SEHNR, FQNEAQ (reference sequence). The V gene end was trimmed by 7 bases and the J gene end by 6 bases; junction bases not matched to a gene: 12. The CDR3 DNA reads as TGTGCCAGCACCCTAACTAGCGGACCAGGGGATACGCAGTATTTT. Its translation is CASTLTSGPGDTQYF.

The chain employs TRBV7-8 and TRBJ2-3; 11 bases fit TRBD2. CDR3 size: 15 residues. V lost 5 bases and J lost 2; bases outside the gene matches: 3. CDR1 is SGHVS and CDR2 is FQNEAQ in the germline V gene. This CDR3 is CASSMTSGDTDTQYF. The CDR3 DNA reads as TGTGCCAGCAGCATGACTAGCGGGGACACAGATACGCAGTATTTT.

The chain carries TRBV27 and TRBJ1-1, with D unresolved. Germline CDR1 and CDR2: MNHEY and SMNVEV (reference sequence). V gave up 1 base and J gave up 0 bases, with 12 bases separating them. CDR3 length: 16 residues. CDR3 in amino acids: CASSLYQEVLNTEAFF. The CDR3 coding sequence is TGTGCCAGCAGTTTATACCAGGAGGTTTTGAACACTGAAGCTTTCTTT.

Written as DNA, the CDR3 is TGTGCCAGCAGCTTAGCGCTTGGCAGTAAGTACGAGCAGTACTTC. As protein: CASSLALGSKYEQYF. The J gene is TRBJ2-5, the V gene TRBV7-8; D gene ambiguous. The J call could be wrong; TRBJ2-7 is a better fit for the DNA end. Germline V lookup: CDR1 SGHVS, CDR2 FQNEAQ. The CDR3 consists of 15 residues.

This clone was counted a few times. The V call is TRBV11-2, the J call TRBJ1-2; D unclear. The germline gives CDR1 SGHAT, CDR2 FQNNGV. The V and J ends lost 0 bases and 2 bases respectively, with 7 bases between them. CDR3 length equals 14 residues. CDR3 loop: CASSLDSPNYGYTF. CDR3 DNA: TGTGCCAGCAGCTTAGATTCTCCCAACTATGGCTACACCTTC.

This clone was detected once. The V and J genes are TRBV27 and TRBJ2-7, with 11 nucleotides matching TRBD1. Germline assignment: CDR1 MNHEY and CDR2 SMNVEV (reference sequence). The V segment lost 5 bases and the J segment 2 bases; nucleotides outside the gene matches: 5. The CDR3 extends over 15 amino acids. In nucleotides, the CDR3 is TGTGCCAGCAGTCTCGGGACAGGGGGGGCCTACGAGCAGTACTTC. Translated, it gives CASSLGTGGAYEQYF.

The chain is built from TRBV11-2 and TRBJ2-3; a possible D gene is TRBD2 (5 bases). With 4 bases removed from V and 2 bases from J, the gap between germline ends came to 13 bases. CDR3 length equals 15 residues. Germline CDR1 and CDR2: SGHAT and FQNNGV. CDR3: CASSWTVKPTDTQYF. CDR3 bases: TGTGCCAGCAGCTGGACTGTTAAACCCACAGATACGCAGTATTTT. Full variable domain (rest looked up from reference TRBV11-2 and TRBJ2-3): EAGVAQSPRYKIIEKRQSVAFWCNPISGHATLYWYQQILGQGPKLLIQFQNNGVVDDSQLPKDRFSAERLKGVDSTLKIQPAKLEDSAVYLCASSWTVKPTDTQYFGPGTRLTVL.